This T cell receptor (beta chain) was sequenced during a study of T cells in Graves' hyperthyroidism and ophthalmopathy. General study results and limits: Clonotypes that were expanded in thyroid above 0.001 mostly appeared in blood too.

The CDR3 extends over 16 amino acids. Trimming took off 5 bases at V and 1 base at J, with 16 bases between the two ends. Germline CDR1 is SGHAT and CDR2 is FQNNGV. RNA transcripts served as the template for amplifying TCR beta CDR3 regions. The primer set for the first-round RT-PCR of the TCR CDR3 was HTBI. TCRdb ran MiXCR on the multiplex PCR reads and lists one entry per CDR3 protein. Of 350,000 to 500,000 distinct CDR3 sequences listed, about an eighth are singletons. This clonotype was detected many times. Its antigen is not identified. This clonotype was sampled from a woman aged 18-30 years with Graves' hyperthyroidism. The V call is TRBV11-2, the J call TRBJ2-3; either TRBD1 or TRBD2 may fit D (6 bases each). Sequenced sample: blood. The CDR3 reads CASSPGAQGGTDTQYF. Written as DNA, the CDR3 is TGTGCCAGCAGCCCGGGGGCCCAAGGGGGCACAGATACGCAGTATTTT. Combining the CDR3 with reference TRBV11-2 and TRBJ2-3 gives the whole variable domain EAGVAQSPRYKIIEKRQSVAFWCNPISGHATLYWYQQILGQGPKLLIQFQNNGVVDDSQLPKDRFSAERLKGVDSTLKIQPAKLEDSAVYLCASSPGAQGGTDTQYFGPGTRLTVL.